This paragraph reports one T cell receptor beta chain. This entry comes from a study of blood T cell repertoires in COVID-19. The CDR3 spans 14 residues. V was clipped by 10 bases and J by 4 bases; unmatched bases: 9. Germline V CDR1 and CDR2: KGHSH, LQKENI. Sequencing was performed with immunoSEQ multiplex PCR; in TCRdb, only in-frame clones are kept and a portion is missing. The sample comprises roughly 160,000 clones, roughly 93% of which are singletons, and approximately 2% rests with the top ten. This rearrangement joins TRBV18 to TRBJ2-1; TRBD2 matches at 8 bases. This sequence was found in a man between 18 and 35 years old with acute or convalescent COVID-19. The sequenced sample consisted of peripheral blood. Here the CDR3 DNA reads TGTGCCACCAAGAGCGGGGGCGGATACAATGAGCAGTTCTTC. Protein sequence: CATKSGGGYNEQFF.